This T cell receptor beta chain emerged from a study of T cells in Graves' hyperthyroidism and ophthalmopathy. Study-wide points: In blood, most of the thyroid clonotypes expanded above 0.001 were also present.

This clonotype was seen repeatedly, ten times or more. The antigen remains undetermined. TCR beta CDR3 region amplification was performed from RNA transcripts. When the TCR CDR3 underwent first-round RT-PCR, the HTBI primer set was used. TCRdb passed the multiplex PCR reads through MiXCR, listing each CDR3 protein once. In the table there are 300,000 to 450,000 distinct CDR3 sequences, roughly 25% of which are singletons. Trimming pared 5 bases from V and 2 bases from J, leaving 9 bases between. Germline V lookup: CDR1 SNHLY, CDR2 FYNNEI. The CDR3 sequence is 13 residues long. The receptor's source is a man in his fifties or sixties with Graves' hyperthyroidism. The chain recombines TRBV2 with TRBJ2-5, with D possibly TRBD2 on 5 matching bases. The specimen sequenced was blood. CDR3 DNA sequence: TGTGCCAGCAGTCAAACGGGGCAAGAGACCCAGTACTTC. This gives the protein CASSQTGQETQYF.